This T cell receptor beta chain appears in the sequencing data of a study of neurological immune-mediated disorders. The sorted libraries drew on over 900,000 T cells that were CD4+ or CD8+. V lost 3 bases and J lost 0, with 15 bases in between. Germline-derived CDR1 and CDR2 are DFQATT and SNEGSKA (reference sequence). The CDR3 has 17 residues. A single run covered 15-18 subjects with over 180 million TCR-beta sequences. TCRdb reprocessed the 5' RACE reads with MiXCR, giving one entry per CDR3 protein. The sample has roughly 16,000 distinct CDR3 sequences; approximately 8.8% are singletons. Many counts were recorded for this clonotype. The antigen remains undetermined. General observations from the study: Multiple sclerosis patients had less TCR clonal expansion than even healthy controls, unlike HTLV-1-associated myelopathy.

The TCR originated in a man in his forties or fifties in good health. The V and J genes are TRBV20-1 and TRBJ2-6; D call uncertain. The sequenced sample was CD8+ T cells from blood. The CDR3 DNA reads TGCAGTGCTAGTGTATTTGACATGATCTCTGGGGCCAACGTCCTGACTTTC. Residues: CSASVFDMISGANVLTF.